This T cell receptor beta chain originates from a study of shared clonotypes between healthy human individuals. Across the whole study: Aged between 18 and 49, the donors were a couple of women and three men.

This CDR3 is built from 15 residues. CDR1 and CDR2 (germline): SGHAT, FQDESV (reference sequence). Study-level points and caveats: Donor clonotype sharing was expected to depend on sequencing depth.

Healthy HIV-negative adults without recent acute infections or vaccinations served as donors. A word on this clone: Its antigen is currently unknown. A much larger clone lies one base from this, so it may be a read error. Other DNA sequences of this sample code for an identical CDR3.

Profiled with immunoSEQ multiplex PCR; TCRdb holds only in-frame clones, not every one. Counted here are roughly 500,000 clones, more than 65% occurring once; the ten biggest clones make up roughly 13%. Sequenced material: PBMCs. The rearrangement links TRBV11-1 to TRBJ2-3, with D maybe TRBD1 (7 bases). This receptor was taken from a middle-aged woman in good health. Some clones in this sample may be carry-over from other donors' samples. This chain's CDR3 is CASSLAGQSTDTQYF. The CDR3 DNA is TGTGCCAGCAGCTTGGCGGGACAGAGCACAGATACGCAGTACTTT.